This T cell receptor (beta chain) was found in a study of blood T cell repertoires in COVID-19. Study-wide context: From T cells, B-cell-depleted T cells, or PBMCs came the material, which was cDNA or gDNA.

Germline values: CDR1 SGHVS, CDR2 FQNEAQ. V trimming: 4 bases; J trimming: 0 bases; junction bases outside the gene matches: 20. The CDR3 is 22 residues long. Profiled with immunoSEQ multiplex PCR; TCRdb holds only in-frame clones, not every one. The sample holds about 60,000 clones, around 88% seen once. This TCR derives from a woman of 80 years or more with active COVID-19. Sequenced input: peripheral blood. This rearrangement joins TRBV7-8 to TRBJ2-1, with 11 bases matching TRBD2. The CDR3, as DNA: TGTGCCAGCAGCTCCGGGACAGGGAAGACTAGCGGGGAGTGGAGCTCCTACAATGAGCAGTTCTTC. The encoded protein is CASSSGTGKTSGEWSSYNEQFF.